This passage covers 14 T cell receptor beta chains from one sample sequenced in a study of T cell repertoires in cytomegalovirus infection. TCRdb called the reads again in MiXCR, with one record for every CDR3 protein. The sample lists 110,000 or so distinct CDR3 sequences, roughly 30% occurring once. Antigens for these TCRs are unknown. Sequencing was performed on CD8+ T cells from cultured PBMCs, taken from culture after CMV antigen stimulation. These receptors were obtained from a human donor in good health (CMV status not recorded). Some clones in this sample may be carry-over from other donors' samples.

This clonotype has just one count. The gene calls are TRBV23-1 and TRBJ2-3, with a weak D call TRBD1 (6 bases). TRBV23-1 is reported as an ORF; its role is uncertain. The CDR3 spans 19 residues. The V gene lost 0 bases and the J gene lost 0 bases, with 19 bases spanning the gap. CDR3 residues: CASSQSIPRTVTSTDTQYF. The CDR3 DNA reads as TGCGCCAGCAGTCAATCGATCCCCCGGACAGTCACTAGCACAGATACGCAGTATTTT.

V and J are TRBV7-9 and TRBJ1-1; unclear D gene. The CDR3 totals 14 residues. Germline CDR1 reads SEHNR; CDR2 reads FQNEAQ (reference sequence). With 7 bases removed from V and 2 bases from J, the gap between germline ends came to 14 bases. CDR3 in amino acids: CASTLGSVNTEAFF. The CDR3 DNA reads TGTGCCAGCACCTTGGGTTCCGTAAACACTGAAGCTTTCTTT.

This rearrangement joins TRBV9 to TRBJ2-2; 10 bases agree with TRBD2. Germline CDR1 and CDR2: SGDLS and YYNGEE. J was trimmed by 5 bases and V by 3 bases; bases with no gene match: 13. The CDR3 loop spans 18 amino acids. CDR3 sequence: CASSADDSGGLMTGELFF. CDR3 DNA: TGTGCCAGCAGCGCTGACGATAGCGGGGGGTTAATGACCGGGGAGCTGTTTTTT.

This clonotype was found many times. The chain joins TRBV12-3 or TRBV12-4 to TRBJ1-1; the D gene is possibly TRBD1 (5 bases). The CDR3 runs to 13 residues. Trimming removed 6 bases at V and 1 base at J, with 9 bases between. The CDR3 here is CASSSGGNTEAFF. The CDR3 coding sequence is TGTGCCAGCAGCTCGGGGGGGAACACTGAAGCTTTCTTT.

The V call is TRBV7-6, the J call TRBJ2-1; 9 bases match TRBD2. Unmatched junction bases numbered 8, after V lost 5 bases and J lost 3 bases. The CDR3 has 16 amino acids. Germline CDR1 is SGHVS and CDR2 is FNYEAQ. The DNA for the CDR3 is TGTGCCAGCAGCCCCGAAGCGGGGGGATTCTACAATGAGCAGTTCTTC. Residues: CASSPEAGGFYNEQFF.

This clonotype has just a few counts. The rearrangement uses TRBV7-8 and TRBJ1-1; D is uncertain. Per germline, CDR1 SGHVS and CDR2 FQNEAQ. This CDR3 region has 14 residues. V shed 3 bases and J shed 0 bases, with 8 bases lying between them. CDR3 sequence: CASSFRDLNTEAFF. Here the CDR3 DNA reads TGTGCCAGCAGCTTCCGGGATCTGAACACTGAAGCTTTCTTT.

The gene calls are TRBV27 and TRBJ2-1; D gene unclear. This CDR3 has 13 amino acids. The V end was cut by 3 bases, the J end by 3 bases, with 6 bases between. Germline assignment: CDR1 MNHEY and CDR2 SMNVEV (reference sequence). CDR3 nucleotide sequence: TGTGCCAGCAGTTTCTCCGACTACAATGAGCAGTTCTTC. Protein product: CASSFSDYNEQFF.

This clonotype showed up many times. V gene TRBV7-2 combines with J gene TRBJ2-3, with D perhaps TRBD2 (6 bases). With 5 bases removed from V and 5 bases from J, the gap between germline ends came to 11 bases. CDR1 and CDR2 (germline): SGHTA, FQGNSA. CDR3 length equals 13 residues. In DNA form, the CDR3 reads TGTGCCAGCAGCGGGACCGGGGGAGATACGCAGTATTTT. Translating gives CASSGTGGDTQYF.

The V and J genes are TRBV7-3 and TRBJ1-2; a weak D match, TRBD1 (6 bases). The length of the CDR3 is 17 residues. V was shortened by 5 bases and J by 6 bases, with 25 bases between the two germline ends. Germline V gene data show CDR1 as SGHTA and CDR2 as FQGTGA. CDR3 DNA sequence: TGTGCCAGCAGCCTCGGGGAACAGGGATACCTTTCCAATGGCTACACCTTC. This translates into CASSLGEQGYLSNGYTF. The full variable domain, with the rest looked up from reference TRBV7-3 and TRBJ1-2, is GAGVSQTPSNKVTEKGKYVELRCDPISGHTALYWYRQSLGQGPEFLIYFQGTGAADDSGLPNDRFFAVRPEGSVSTLKIQRTERGDSAVYLCASSLGEQGYLSNGYTFGSGTRLTVV.

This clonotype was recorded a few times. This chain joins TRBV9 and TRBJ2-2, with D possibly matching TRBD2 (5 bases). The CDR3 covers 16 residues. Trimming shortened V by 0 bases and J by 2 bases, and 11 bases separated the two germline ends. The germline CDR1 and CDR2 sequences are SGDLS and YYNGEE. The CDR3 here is CASSVVGMENTGELFF. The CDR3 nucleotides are TGTGCCAGCAGCGTAGTCGGGATGGAAAACACCGGGGAGCTGTTTTTT.

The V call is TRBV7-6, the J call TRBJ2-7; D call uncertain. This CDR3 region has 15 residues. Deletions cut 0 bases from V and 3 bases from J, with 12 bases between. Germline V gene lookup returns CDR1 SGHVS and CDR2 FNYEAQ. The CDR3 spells CASSLAPGPLYEQYF. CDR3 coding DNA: TGTGCCAGCAGCTTAGCGCCAGGCCCCCTCTACGAGCAGTACTTC. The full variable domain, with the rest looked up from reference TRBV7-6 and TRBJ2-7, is GAGVSQSPRYKVTKRGQDVALRCDPISGHVSLYWYRQALGQGPEFLTYFNYEAQQDKSGLPNDRFSAERPEGSISTLTIQRTEQRDSAMYRCASSLAPGPLYEQYFGPGTRLTVT.

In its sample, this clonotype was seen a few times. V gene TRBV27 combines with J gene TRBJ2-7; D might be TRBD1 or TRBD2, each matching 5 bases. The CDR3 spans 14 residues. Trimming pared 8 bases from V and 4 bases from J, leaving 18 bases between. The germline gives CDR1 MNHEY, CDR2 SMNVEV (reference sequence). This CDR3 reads CASLDRDRPYEQYF. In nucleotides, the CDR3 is TGTGCCAGCTTGGACCGGGACCGACCGTACGAGCAGTACTTC.

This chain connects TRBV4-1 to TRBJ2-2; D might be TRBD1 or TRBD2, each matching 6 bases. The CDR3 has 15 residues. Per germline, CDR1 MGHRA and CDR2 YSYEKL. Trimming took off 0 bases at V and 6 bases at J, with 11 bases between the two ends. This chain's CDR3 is CASSQDGGAPGELFF. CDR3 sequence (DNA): TGCGCCAGCAGCCAAGACGGGGGCGCTCCCGGGGAGCTGTTTTTT.

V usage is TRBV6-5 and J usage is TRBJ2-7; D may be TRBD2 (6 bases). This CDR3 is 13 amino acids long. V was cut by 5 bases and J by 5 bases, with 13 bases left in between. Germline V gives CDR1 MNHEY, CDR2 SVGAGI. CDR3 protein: CASSRDFFDEQYF. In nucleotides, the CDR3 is TGTGCCAGCAGTCGGGACTTTTTTGACGAGCAGTACTTC.